The 18 T cell receptor beta chains below all came from one sample that was sequenced in a study of T-cell memory formation after mild COVID-19. TCRdb re-called the 5' RACE reads through MiXCR, storing one row per CDR3 protein. The data show roughly 260,000 distinct CDR3 sequences, with around 17% seen just once and around 3.7% held by the top ten. Sequenced input: PBMCs or a T cell subset sorted from them (not recorded which). The receptors come from a man between 18 and 35 years old who had mild COVID-19 (a few samples of this study predate the infection). Cell type and time point are not known.

The genes are TRBV29-1 and TRBJ1-1, with 7 bases aligning to TRBD1. V shed 8 bases, J shed 3 bases, and the junction held 6 bases outside the gene matches. Germline V CDR1 and CDR2: SQVTM, ANQGSEA. There are 12 residues in the CDR3. CDR3 nucleotide sequence: TGCAGCACTGGCAGGGGGGACACTGAAGCTTTCTTT. It translates to CSTGRGDTEAFF.

The V call is TRBV7-2, the J call TRBJ1-1, with a weak D call TRBD1 (5 bases). CDR1 is SGHTA, CDR2 FQGNSA, per germline. The CDR3 sequence is 16 residues long. V dropped 2 bases and J dropped 4 bases, with 17 bases sitting between them. As DNA, the CDR3 is TGTGCCAGCAGCTTAATGCTGTTGGGGCAGGGCACTGAAGCTTTCTTT. Amino acids: CASSLMLLGQGTEAFF.

This chain links TRBV20-1 with TRBJ2-5; possible D gene TRBD1, 5 bases. The CDR3 runs 11 residues. V shed 6 bases and J shed 5 bases, with 10 bases lying between them. Germline-derived CDR1 and CDR2 are DFQATT and SNEGSKA (reference sequence). The CDR3 here is CSARTWETQYF. CDR3 nucleotide sequence: TGCAGTGCCCGGACATGGGAGACCCAGTACTTC.

Ten or more counts support this clonotype. The chain combines TRBV6-2 or TRBV6-3 with TRBJ1-1, with TRBD1 matching over 8 bases. The CDR3 is made up of 13 amino acids. The germline V gene has CDR1 MNHEY and CDR2 SVGEGT. The ends lost 7 bases at V and 3 bases at J; junction bases unmatched: 4. CDR3 sequence reads: CASTGQGHTEAFF. Written as DNA, the CDR3 is TGTGCCAGCACTGGACAGGGACACACTGAAGCTTTCTTT.

This clonotype was counted between two and nine times. The J gene is TRBJ2-3, the V gene TRBV12-3 or TRBV12-4, with TRBD2 matching 8 bases. The CDR3 runs 14 residues. V was pared by 6 bases and J by 2 bases, with 4 bases of the junction left unmatched. The CDR3 DNA follows: TGTGCCAGCAGAACTAGCGGACCCACAGATACGCAGTATTTT. This codes for CASRTSGPTDTQYF.

The chain links TRBV2 to TRBJ2-6; unclear D gene. Germline-derived CDR1 and CDR2 are SNHLY and FYNNEI. CDR3 length: 16 residues. V gave up 6 bases and J gave up 0 bases, with 12 bases separating them. In DNA, the CDR3 is TGTGCCAGCAGCCCCGGGTGGAGCTCTGGGGCCAACGTCCTGACTTTC. This gives the protein CASSPGWSSGANVLTF. Full variable domain (rest looked up from reference TRBV2 and TRBJ2-6): EPEVTQTPSHQVTQMGQEVILRCVPISNHLYFYWYRQILGQKVEFLVSFYNNEISEKSEIFDDQFSVERPDGSNFTLKIRSTKLEDSAMYFCASSPGWSSGANVLTFGAGSRLTVL.

This sequence joins TRBV7-8 and TRBJ1-1; 9 nucleotides align to TRBD1. CDR1 and CDR2 (germline): SGHVS, FQNEAQ. Trimming took 5 bases from V and 7 from J; bases not matched to a gene: 14. The CDR3 totals 16 residues. The DNA for the CDR3 is TGTGCCAGCAGCGATAATCCGGGACAGGGAGGGAATGAAGCTTTCTTT. It specifies CASSDNPGQGGNEAFF.

This clonotype was found a few times. The chain employs TRBV12-3 or TRBV12-4 and TRBJ2-3, with D tentatively TRBD2 (6 bases). This CDR3 is built from 12 residues. Trimming took 7 bases from V and 5 from J, leaving 10 bases between them. The CDR3 protein is CASTSGEDTQYF. The CDR3 nucleotides are TGTGCCAGCACCTCGGGGGAAGATACGCAGTATTTT.

V usage is TRBV7-9 and J usage is TRBJ2-1, with D perhaps matching TRBD1 (5 bases). Trimming removed 2 bases at V and 9 bases at J, with 14 bases between. Germline values: CDR1 SEHNR, CDR2 FQNEAQ (reference sequence). The CDR3 loop spans 14 amino acids. This CDR3 reads CASSLPPRDGEQFF. Here the CDR3 DNA reads TGTGCCAGCAGCTTACCCCCCAGGGATGGTGAGCAGTTCTTC.

The rearrangement links TRBV5-5 to TRBJ1-2, with TRBD1 matching 7 bases. In germline, CDR1 is SGHKS, CDR2 YYEKEE (reference sequence). The CDR3 has 14 residues. J lost 4 bases, V lost 4 bases, and 7 bases had no gene match. The CDR3, as DNA: TGTGCCAGCAGCCAGAGACAGGGCCTCTATGGCTACACCTTC. Translation: CASSQRQGLYGYTF.

The chain uses TRBV5-4 and TRBJ2-5; 11 bases agree with TRBD2. V dropped 0 bases and J dropped 2; count of bases not matched to a gene: 3. Germline V CDR1 and CDR2: SGHNT, YYREEE (reference sequence). The CDR3 is 16 residues long. CDR3 residues: CASSLGLAGLQETQYF. The CDR3 nucleotides read TGTGCCAGCAGCTTGGGACTAGCGGGGCTACAAGAGACCCAGTACTTC.

V gene TRBV7-2 combines with J gene TRBJ1-2, with 9 bases matching TRBD1. The CDR3 extends over 14 amino acids. V dropped 1 base and J dropped 4; count of bases not matched to a gene: 1. CDR1 SGHTA and CDR2 FQGNSA come from the germline V gene. The CDR3 DNA is TGTGCCAGCAGCTTAGGGGACAGGGCCTATGGCTACACCTTC. This encodes CASSLGDRAYGYTF. Supplemented by reference TRBV7-2 and TRBJ1-2, the full variable domain reads GAGVSQSPSNKVTEKGKDVELRCDPISGHTALYWYRQSLGQGLEFLIYFQGNSAPDKSGLPSDRFSAERTGGSVSTLTIQRTQQEDSAVYLCASSLGDRAYGYTFGSGTRLTVV.

In its sample, this clonotype was seen a few times. The V gene is TRBV6-2 or TRBV6-3, the J gene TRBJ1-5; D ambiguous. V was shortened by 2 bases and J by 6 bases, with 17 bases between the two germline ends. Germline V CDR1 and CDR2: MNHEY, SVGEGT. CDR3 size: 16 residues. CDR3 in DNA: TGTGCCAGCAGTTACCCGGAAGGAGGGTTGCGTCAGCCCCAGCATTTT. Residues: CASSYPEGGLRQPQHF.

This clonotype was recorded a few times. The chain carries TRBV4-2 and TRBJ2-5; D remains ambiguous. Germline values: CDR1 LGHNA, CDR2 YNFKEQ. V was trimmed by 2 bases and J by 4 bases, leaving 11 bases between them. CDR3 length equals 14 residues. The CDR3 region is CASSQTERLETQYF. Written as DNA, the CDR3 is TGTGCCAGCAGCCAAACCGAGAGACTAGAGACCCAGTACTTC.

This clonotype was counted between two and nine times. The chain's CDR3 is CASSQDLGLAGGSTDTQYF. The CDR3 nucleotides read TGCGCCAGCAGCCAAGATCTGGGACTAGCGGGGGGGAGCACAGATACGCAGTATTTT. The gene calls are TRBV4-1 and TRBJ2-3; 16 nucleotides line up with TRBD2. This CDR3 is 19 amino acids long. CDR1 is MGHRA, CDR2 YSYEKL, per germline. Trimming took 0 bases from V and 0 from J; bases not matched to a gene: 3.

The genes are TRBV7-2 and TRBJ1-1; no reliable D call. V gave up 4 bases and J gave up 0 bases, with 12 bases separating them. The CDR3 extends over 15 amino acids. Germline CDR1 reads SGHTA; CDR2 reads FQGNSA. CDR3 DNA sequence: TGTGCCAGCAGCTCGACCGGGGTTCTGAACACTGAAGCTTTCTTT. It yields the protein CASSSTGVLNTEAFF.

A few counts support this clonotype. The CDR3 protein is CASSRIEPTLQETQYF. CDR3 coding DNA: TGTGCCAGCAGCAGGATTGAGCCGACCTTACAAGAGACCCAGTACTTC. The chain uses TRBV7-8 and TRBJ2-5; D is unclear. This CDR3 is 16 amino acids long. The V end lost 5 bases, the J end lost 2 bases, and 18 bases lay between the germline ends. CDR1 is SGHVS, CDR2 FQNEAQ, per germline.

This chain links TRBV2 with TRBJ2-1; 7 nucleotides line up with TRBD2. The CDR3 extends over 13 amino acids. Germline V gene data show CDR1 as SNHLY and CDR2 as FYNNEI. With V trimmed by 5 bases and J by 10 bases, 8 bases remained unmatched. In nucleotides, the CDR3 is TGTGCCAGCAGTCCCCGAGTGGGAGGGGAGCAGTTCTTC. This codes for CASSPRVGGEQFF.